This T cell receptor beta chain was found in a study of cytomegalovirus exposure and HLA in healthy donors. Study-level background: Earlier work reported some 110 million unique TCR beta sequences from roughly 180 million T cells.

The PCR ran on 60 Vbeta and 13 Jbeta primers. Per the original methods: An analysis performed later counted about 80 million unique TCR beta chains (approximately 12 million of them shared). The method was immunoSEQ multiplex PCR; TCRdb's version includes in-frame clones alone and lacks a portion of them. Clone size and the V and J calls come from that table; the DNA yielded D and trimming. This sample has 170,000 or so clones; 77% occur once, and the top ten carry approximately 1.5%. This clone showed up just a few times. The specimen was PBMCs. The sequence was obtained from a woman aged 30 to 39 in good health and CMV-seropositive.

The CDR3 DNA follows: TGTGCCAGCAGTTTTTCGGTTAGCAATCAGCCCCAGCATTTT. This codes for CASSFSVSNQPQHF. This chain joins TRBV6-5 and TRBJ1-5, with D hard to call. With 4 bases removed from V and 0 bases from J, the gap between germline ends came to 7 bases. CDR1 is MNHEY and CDR2 is SVGAGI in the germline V gene. This CDR3 is built from 14 residues.